The T cell receptor (beta chain) under discussion was sequenced for a study of blood T cell repertoires in COVID-19. The data were produced by immunoSEQ multiplex PCR, yet TCRdb's version contains in-frame clones alone and is incomplete. Counted here are around 370,000 clones, 88% occurring once; the ten biggest clones make up 1.2%. Ages ranged from roughly 18 to 100 years, with residence in approximately 25 US areas. Clinical histories supplied by participants themselves formed the basis of cohort assignment. Germline V lookup: CDR1 SGHRS, CDR2 YFSETQ. V dropped 0 bases and J dropped 6 bases, with 4 bases sitting between them. The length of the CDR3 is 11 residues.

The receptor was derived from a woman aged 18-29 years who had recovered from COVID-19. The sample was PBMCs or T cells enriched from blood (not recorded which). V is TRBV5-1 and J is TRBJ2-7; D unresolved. Written as DNA, the CDR3 is TGCGCCAGCAGCTTGGCAGGCGAGCAGTACTTC. Its protein is CASSLAGEQYF.